The next 12 T cell receptor beta chains were all read from a single sample in a study of neurological immune-mediated disorders. Each CDR3 protein gets one entry after TCRdb re-called the 5' RACE reads with MiXCR. The top ten hold approximately 16% of the sample, which has some 24,000 distinct CDR3 sequences, around an eighth seen once. Sequences were obtained from PBMCs. These receptors were obtained from a woman between 40 and 50 years old with HTLV-1-associated myelopathy (HAM/TSP).

This clonotype was seen many times. V usage is TRBV6-5 and J usage is TRBJ1-6; 8 bases map to TRBD1. V lost 0 bases, J lost 5 bases, and 3 bases stayed unmatched. The CDR3 runs to 16 residues. Germline loops: CDR1 MNHEY, CDR2 SVGAGI. The CDR3 reads CASSYSNRGNNSPLHF. The CDR3 bases are TGTGCCAGCAGTTACTCAAACAGGGGGAATAATTCACCCCTCCACTTT.

This clonotype was observed at least ten times. The chain recombines TRBV29-1 with TRBJ2-2; D perhaps matches TRBD1 (5 bases). Trimming stripped 7 bases from V and 0 bases from J, with 15 bases between. The CDR3 sequence is 15 residues long. CDR1 is SQVTM and CDR2 is ANQGSEA in the germline V gene. The CDR3 reads CSAGDSNANTGELFF. In DNA, the CDR3 is TGCAGCGCCGGTGACAGCAACGCGAACACCGGGGAGCTGTTTTTT.

This clonotype showed up many times. The chain combines TRBV5-1 with TRBJ1-1; 7 bases map to TRBD1. The CDR3 is 15 amino acids. V was clipped by 0 bases and J by 5 bases; unmatched bases: 7. Germline V gene lookup returns CDR1 SGHRS and CDR2 YFSETQ. The CDR3 coding sequence is TGCGCCAGCAGCTTGGCCGGGACAGAATATACTGAAGCTTTCTTT. Translated: CASSLAGTEYTEAFF.

In its sample, this clonotype was seen many times. This chain uses TRBV5-1 with TRBJ2-5, with TRBD2 identical over 7 bases. The J segment lost 3 bases and the V segment lost 4 bases, leaving 9 bases of the junction unmatched. The CDR3 runs 15 residues. CDR1 SGHRS and CDR2 YFSETQ come from the germline V gene. The CDR3 nucleotides are TGCGCCAGCAGCGGGGGGGGGGAAGCTGAAGAGACCCAGTACTTC. Its protein is CASSGGGEAEETQYF.

In its sample, this clonotype was seen many times. The chain uses TRBV6-1 and TRBJ2-7, with TRBD1 as a possible D gene (5 bases). Trimming cost V 7 bases and J 2 bases, with 9 bases left between them. The CDR3 has 12 amino acids. Germline V CDR1 and CDR2: MNHNS, SASEGT. The CDR3 DNA sequence: TGTGCCAGCACGCGACAGACCTACGAGCAGTACTTC. Protein sequence: CASTRQTYEQYF.

This clonotype was found many times. The chain uses TRBV7-2 and TRBJ2-7, with 7 positions matching TRBD1. CDR1 is SGHTA and CDR2 is FQGNSA in the germline V gene. Germline trimming cut 0 bases from V and 0 bases from J; bases unmatched to any gene: 8. This CDR3 has 17 amino acids. CDR3: CASSLAVRAGGSYEQYF. The CDR3 region has the DNA TGTGCCAGCAGCTTAGCGGTGAGGGCAGGGGGCTCCTACGAGCAGTACTTC.

For this clonotype: A much larger clone is a single base away; this may be a read error. The chain combines TRBV12-3 or TRBV12-4 with TRBJ1-1, with 7 bases matching TRBD1. The CDR3 sequence is 13 residues long. CDR3 sequence: CSSSRQGPAEAFF. The CDR3 DNA is TGTTCCAGCAGCAGACAGGGCCCCGCTGAAGCTTTCTTT.

This clonotype has a count of ten or more. V gene TRBV5-5 combines with J gene TRBJ2-5; 9 bases are a match to TRBD2. Trimming at V came to 5 bases and at J to 1 base, leaving 6 bases not matched to a gene. Germline V gene sequence: CDR1 SGHKS, CDR2 YYEKEE (reference sequence). The CDR3 has 15 residues. For the CDR3, the DNA is TGTGCCAGCAGTTCATCAGCGGGGGGCCAAGAGACCCAGTACTTC. It specifies CASSSSAGGQETQYF.

In the case of this clonotype: This clone may be a read error of a much larger clone one base away. The chain recombines TRBV3-1 with TRBJ2-1; 8 positions match TRBD2. This CDR3 has 17 residues. The germline gives CDR1 LGHDT, CDR2 YNNKEL (reference sequence). Trimming cost V 4 bases and J 6 bases; bases outside gene matches: 14. This CDR3 is CASSRRGGRTVVNEQFF. In nucleotides, the CDR3 is TGTGCCAGCAGCCGCCGGGGGGGCAGAACGGTGGTCAATGAGCAGTTCTTC.

The rearrangement uses TRBV20-1 and TRBJ2-5; D remains ambiguous. CDR1 is DFQATT and CDR2 is SNEGSKA in the germline V gene (reference sequence). This CDR3 has 16 residues. The V gene lost 5 bases and the J gene lost 2 bases, with 21 bases spanning the gap. The DNA of the CDR3 is TGCAGTGCTCGGCCCTTATCGTGGGTTGGTCAAGAGACCCAGTACTTC. Protein sequence: CSARPLSWVGQETQYF.

The chain is built from TRBV10-1 and TRBJ1-6; 9 bases map to TRBD1. Germline V gene sequence: CDR1 WNHNN, CDR2 SYGVQD (reference sequence). Germline trimming cut 10 bases from V and 9 bases from J; bases unmatched to any gene: 10. This CDR3 has 14 residues. The chain's CDR3 is CAITRDRDGSPLHF. CDR3 coding DNA: TGCGCCATCACCAGGGACAGGGATGGTTCACCCCTCCACTTT.

This clonotype was seen repeatedly, ten times or more. The rearrangement uses TRBV9 and TRBJ2-2, with D possibly matching TRBD2 (5 bases). From germline, CDR1 is SGDLS and CDR2 YYNGEE. The CDR3 loop spans 13 amino acids. V shed 5 bases and J shed 1 base, with 6 bases lying between them. The CDR3 sequence is CASRDWNTGELFF. CDR3 DNA sequence: TGTGCCAGCAGGGACTGGAACACCGGGGAGCTGTTTTTT.